This T cell receptor (beta chain) comes out of a study of T cells in Graves' hyperthyroidism and ophthalmopathy. Overall study: Once the initial diagnosis was made, peripheral blood was obtained before any treatment.

TCR beta CDR3 region amplification was performed from RNA transcripts. A first-round RT-PCR of the TCR CDR3 used the HTBI primer set. TCRdb redid the calling of the multiplex PCR reads with MiXCR, one entry per CDR3 protein. The sample contains about 560,000 distinct CDR3 sequences, approximately 16% of which appear only once. Patients counted as stable if ophthalmopathy did not develop within 18 months. Uncontrolled infection, other autoimmune disease, pregnancy or lactation excluded patients. Germline V lookup: CDR1 KGHDR, CDR2 SFDVKD. V lost 4 bases and J lost 3, with 12 bases in between. CDR3 length: 15 residues. Study-wide results and limits: Model predictions of ophthalmopathy came a median about six months before onset.

This clonotype was found many times. Its antigen is undetermined. The receptor's source is a woman aged 18-30 years with Graves' hyperthyroidism. This chain joins TRBV24-1 and TRBJ2-1; either TRBD1 or TRBD2 may supply D (5 bases each). The specimen sequenced was blood. The CDR3 DNA follows: TGTGCCACCAGTGACACCGGGACGGGCTACAATGAGCAGTTCTTC. Amino acids: CATSDTGTGYNEQFF.